The source of this T cell receptor beta chain is a study of cytomegalovirus exposure and HLA in healthy donors. Notes on the study in general: At a 0.05 false discovery rate, a later analysis found some 17,000 TCR beta sequences to be associated with HLA alleles.

Both 60 Vbeta primers and 13 Jbeta primers went into the PCR. Sequenced by immunoSEQ multiplex PCR; TCRdb stores in-frame clones only, minus some. The profile covers 95,000 to 130,000 clones, with 79% appearing a single time and about 4.5% taken by the ten largest. With respect to this clone: Its antigen is still unknown.

Germline values: CDR1 SGHAT, CDR2 FQNNGV. There are 15 residues in the CDR3. J was trimmed by 6 bases and V by 0 bases; bases with no gene match: 3. The genes are TRBV11-2 and TRBJ2-2; TRBD2 aligns across 8 bases. Material for sequencing was PBMCs. The origin of this receptor is a man aged 25 to 40 in good health and CMV-seropositive. DNA of the CDR3: TGTGCCAGCAGCTTAGATCAGGGACTAGCCGGGGAGCTGTTTTTT. Encoded protein: CASSLDQGLAGELFF.